The 21 T cell receptor beta chains listed next were all sequenced from one sample in a study of T cell responses to AZD1222 COVID-19 vaccine. Libraries were prepared by immunoSEQ multiplex PCR; TCRdb keeps only in-frame clonotypes and omits some of them. The sample carries 150,000 to 200,000 clones, about 91% recorded once. The material was peripheral blood, obtained 28 days after the second AZD1222 dose. The receptors stem from an adult who received the AZD1222 COVID-19 vaccine.

This clone was observed a single time. This chain connects TRBV30 to TRBJ2-1, with D perhaps matching TRBD1 (6 bases). V was cut by 0 bases and J by 4 bases, with 10 bases left in between. Germline assignment: CDR1 GTSNPN and CDR2 SVGIG (reference sequence). CDR3 length: 14 amino acids. The CDR3 DNA is TGTGCCTGGAGTGTATGGGGGCGTTACAATGAGCAGTTCTTC. Amino acid sequence: CAWSVWGRYNEQFF.

The CDR3 sequence is CASSLDLLAPGGTDTQYF. The CDR3 DNA is TGTGCCAGCAGCCTAGACCTCTTAGCTCCTGGGGGCACAGATACGCAGTATTTT. The chain joins TRBV6-2 or TRBV6-3 to TRBJ2-3; no clear D. The V and J ends lost 6 bases and 1 base respectively, with 23 bases between them. The CDR3 runs 18 residues. Germline CDR1 reads MNHEY; CDR2 reads SVGEGT.

The chain employs TRBV10-3 and TRBJ2-7; possible D gene TRBD2, 5 bases. With 4 bases removed from V and 6 bases from J, the gap between germline ends came to 13 bases. CDR3 length: 13 amino acids. Germline V gene sequence: CDR1 ENHRY, CDR2 SYGVKD. The CDR3 sequence: CAISGPLALEQYF. As DNA, the CDR3 is TGTGCCATCAGTGGACCCCTAGCCCTCGAGCAGTACTTC.

The CDR3 region has the DNA TGTGCCAGTGGGGGACAGACATACTATGAAAAACTGTTTTTT. It is translated as CASGGQTYYEKLFF. The chain uses TRBV3-1 (or the pseudogene TRBV3-2) and TRBJ1-4, with 7 bases fitting TRBD1. This CDR3 contains 14 residues. Germline V gene data show CDR1 as LGHDT and CDR2 as YNNKEL (reference sequence). V shed 9 bases and J 6 bases; nucleotides not matched to a gene: 10.

The rearrangement joins TRBV19 to TRBJ2-1; 10 nucleotides line up with TRBD2. The CDR3 runs to 15 residues. The trim removed 3 bases at V and 8 bases at J, leaving 7 bases unmatched. Germline CDR1 LNHDA, CDR2 SQIVND (reference sequence). CDR3 sequence reads: CASSIEASGGYEQFF. The CDR3 coding sequence is TGTGCCAGTAGTATTGAGGCTAGCGGGGGTTATGAGCAGTTCTTC.

The J gene is TRBJ2-1, the V gene TRBV30; no firm D call. The CDR3 is 15 amino acids. The germline V and J ends were trimmed by 2 bases and 0 bases, with 11 bases remaining between them. Per germline, CDR1 GTSNPN and CDR2 SVGIG (reference sequence). The CDR3 is CAWSSSTSSYNEQFF. In nucleotides, the CDR3 is TGTGCCTGGAGTAGTTCCACGAGCTCCTACAATGAGCAGTTCTTC.

This chain links TRBV2 with TRBJ2-4; 8 bases map to TRBD1. The V and J ends lost 7 bases and 9 bases, in that order; junction bases with no gene match: 5. The CDR3 has 12 residues. Germline CDR1 and CDR2: SNHLY and FYNNEI. The CDR3 loop reads CASTGGESIQYF. In nucleotides, the CDR3 is TGTGCCAGCACAGGGGGCGAAAGCATTCAGTACTTC.

The chain couples TRBV18 to TRBJ1-1; unclear D gene. This CDR3 comprises 12 residues. Per the germline V gene, CDR1 is KGHSH and CDR2 is LQKENI. Trimming pared 4 bases from V and 3 bases from J, leaving 6 bases between. CDR3 DNA: TGTGCCAGCTCACAGGGTGACACTGAAGCTTTCTTT. This encodes CASSQGDTEAFF.

The chain joins TRBV30 to TRBJ1-6; no clear D gene. Trimming removed 4 bases from V and 0 bases from J, with 7 bases in between. The CDR3 contains 14 residues. Per germline, CDR1 GTSNPN and CDR2 SVGIG (reference sequence). CDR3 sequence reads: CAWMSGSYNSPLHF. Here the CDR3 DNA reads TGTGCCTGGATGAGTGGCTCCTATAATTCACCCCTCCACTTT.

This chain joins TRBV30 and TRBJ1-1; D remains ambiguous. The V gene's germline CDR1 is GTSNPN and CDR2 SVGIG (reference sequence). The CDR3 is made up of 11 amino acids. V lost 3 bases and J lost 8, with 10 bases in between. CDR3 sequence (DNA): TGTGCCTGGAGCCGGACGGGAGAAGCTTTCTTT. Translating gives CAWSRTGEAFF.

The V gene is TRBV11-2, the J gene TRBJ1-2, with a weak D call TRBD1 (6 bases). The V end lost 6 bases, the J end lost 6 bases, and 20 bases lay between the germline ends. This CDR3 has 15 amino acids. In germline, CDR1 is SGHAT, CDR2 FQNNGV. CDR3 in amino acids: CASRLRDRLGDGYTF. CDR3 DNA: TGTGCCAGCAGACTACGCGACAGGCTAGGTGATGGCTACACCTTC.

The CDR3 here is CASSQGTRTEAFF. The CDR3 DNA follows: TGTGCCAGCAGCCAAGGGACGAGGACTGAAGCTTTCTTT. The chain joins TRBV3-1 (or the pseudogene TRBV3-2) to TRBJ1-1, with D uncertain. This CDR3 region has 13 residues. In germline, CDR1 is LGHDT, CDR2 YNNKEL (reference sequence). Trimming took 1 base from V and 5 from J, leaving 8 bases between them.

There are a few counts of this clone. This chain uses TRBV27 with TRBJ2-4, with TRBD1 as a possible D gene (6 bases). Germline loops: CDR1 MNHEY, CDR2 SMNVEV (reference sequence). The CDR3 loop spans 14 amino acids. The ends were cut back, 6 bases at V and 7 bases at J, with 16 bases in the middle. The CDR3: CASRSRDNPNIQYF. CDR3 bases: TGTGCCAGCAGATCCCGGGACAACCCGAACATTCAGTACTTC.

This sequence joins TRBV4-1 and TRBJ1-2; D ambiguous. The CDR3 loop spans 16 amino acids. CDR1 is MGHRA, CDR2 YSYEKL, per germline. V gave up 0 bases and J gave up 4 bases, with 15 bases separating them. CDR3 in amino acids: CASSQDKAGTFYGYTF. The CDR3 DNA reads TGCGCCAGCAGCCAAGATAAGGCAGGAACCTTCTATGGCTACACCTTC.

The J gene is TRBJ2-3, the V gene TRBV7-2, with no clear D. The ends were cut back, 5 bases at V and 2 bases at J, with 8 bases in the middle. The CDR3 runs to 13 residues. CDR1 and CDR2 from the germline V gene are SGHTA and FQGNSA. This chain's CDR3 is CASSLPLTDTQYF. The CDR3 bases are TGTGCCAGCAGCCTACCCCTCACAGATACGCAGTATTTT. Full variable domain (rest looked up from reference TRBV7-2 and TRBJ2-3): GAGVSQSPSNKVTEKGKDVELRCDPISGHTALYWYRQSLGQGLEFLIYFQGNSAPDKSGLPSDRFSAERTGGSVSTLTIQRTQQEDSAVYLCASSLPLTDTQYFGPGTRLTVL.

This chain links TRBV19 with TRBJ2-1; 8 bases are a match to TRBD2. From germline, CDR1 is LNHDA and CDR2 SQIVND (reference sequence). CDR3 length equals 16 residues. Trimming cost V 5 bases and J 0 bases; bases outside gene matches: 6. CDR3 nucleotide sequence: TGTGCCAGTAGTTTCAAGCGGGGGAGCTCCTACAATGAGCAGTTCTTC. It yields the protein CASSFKRGSSYNEQFF.

This chain connects TRBV7-8 to TRBJ1-3, with D unresolved. Trimming stripped 2 bases from V and 0 bases from J, with 8 bases between. Germline CDR1 is SGHVS and CDR2 is FQNEAQ. The CDR3 runs 15 residues. CDR3 bases: TGTGCCAGCAGCTTAACAGACGTCTCTGGAAACACCATATATTTT. It translates to CASSLTDVSGNTIYF.

V gene TRBV7-9 combines with J gene TRBJ2-3, with D perhaps matching TRBD1 (6 bases). CDR1 SEHNR and CDR2 FQNEAQ come from the germline V gene (reference sequence). Trimming took 3 bases from V and 3 from J, leaving 7 bases between them. The CDR3 covers 13 residues. In DNA form, the CDR3 reads TGTGCCAGCAGCTTGGGGGCGACAGATACGCAGTATTTT. It codes for CASSLGATDTQYF.

CDR3 DNA sequence: TGTGCCAGCAGCCCGCAGGGGTTAAGCTACAATGAGCAGTTCTTC. Translation gives CASSPQGLSYNEQFF. This sequence joins TRBV5-5 and TRBJ2-1, with D maybe TRBD1 (6 bases). The CDR3 is 15 residues long. Germline values: CDR1 SGHKS, CDR2 YYEKEE (reference sequence). V lost 4 bases and J lost 3, with 14 bases in between.

This CDR3 is CASSQQREGGYF. CDR3 sequence (DNA): TGTGCCAGCAGCCAACAGCGGGAGGGGGGGTATTTT. This chain links TRBV28 with TRBJ2-3; 10 bases map to TRBD2. CDR3 size: 12 residues. Trimming took 6 bases from V and 14 from J; bases not matched to a gene: 8. Germline lookup yields CDR1 MDHEN and CDR2 SYDVKM.

CDR3 protein: CASSQEIIASGANVLTF. The CDR3 region has the DNA TGTGCCAGCAGCCAAGAGATCATAGCTTCTGGGGCCAACGTCCTGACTTTC. This sequence joins TRBV3-1 (or the pseudogene TRBV3-2) and TRBJ2-6; no reliable D call. CDR3 length: 17 residues. The V and J ends lost 0 bases and 1 base respectively, with 10 bases between them. Per the germline V gene, CDR1 is LGHDT and CDR2 is YNNKEL (reference sequence).